The clone carrying this TCR beta chain was found once. The data belong to a study of blood T cell repertoires in COVID-19. The wider study: Acute-phase and convalescent COVID-19 samples originated in the United States, Italy and Spain. The analysed material was cDNA or gDNA that came from T cells, B-cell-depleted T cells, or PBMCs.

Original processing methods: Amplification of reference gene primers was used by the study to estimate nucleated cell counts. Generated by immunoSEQ multiplex PCR, the TCRdb table keeps only in-frame clones and is missing some. Clone size and the V and J calls come from that table; the DNA yielded D and trimming. The sample contains some 320,000 clones, about 87% of which appear only once. V lost 5 bases and J lost 0, with 15 bases in between. The CDR3 runs 17 residues. CDR1 is SGHDT and CDR2 is YYEEEE in the germline V gene. The specimen sequenced was peripheral blood. The receptor's source is a woman in her 50s who had recovered from COVID-19. The V gene is TRBV5-6, the J gene TRBJ2-6, with a tentative D call TRBD1 (5 bases). The CDR3 DNA is TGTGCCAGCAGTTATGAAATCAGGGCCTCTGGGGCCAACGTCCTGACTTTC. This gives the protein CASSYEIRASGANVLTF.